Here is one TCR beta chain with its context. Its matching antigen is unknown. This sample stems from a study of T cells in Graves' hyperthyroidism and ophthalmopathy. Regions amplified from RNA transcripts were the TCR beta CDR3 regions. A set of HTBI primers served as the primers for a first-round RT-PCR of the TCR CDR3. TCRdb analysed the multiplex PCR reads with MiXCR anew, one entry per CDR3 protein. The sample lists some 400,000 distinct CDR3 sequences, approximately 13% occurring once. Whole-study findings and limits: The model identified upcoming ophthalmopathy a median roughly 6 months ahead of onset. Using 13 V-J features, a model discriminated ophthalmopathy from stable hyperthyroidism.

Trimming cost V 3 bases and J 6 bases, with 17 bases left between them. This CDR3 has 15 residues. Germline V gene data show CDR1 as MGHDK and CDR2 as SYGVNS. Hyperthyroidism in the patients, aged 18 to 65, was newly diagnosed and under 2 months in duration. Diagnoses used clinical symptoms, serum thyroxine and TRAb, thyroid ultrasound and orbital computed tomography. The rearrangement links TRBV25-1 to TRBJ1-2; possible D gene TRBD1, 5 bases. Sequenced material: blood. The clonotype comes from a man aged 30 to 39 with Graves' hyperthyroidism that later progressed to Graves' ophthalmopathy. CDR3: CASSDRIGDDNGYTF. CDR3 DNA sequence: TGTGCCAGCAGTGACAGAATAGGGGACGACAATGGCTACACCTTC.